One sample yielded the 26 T cell receptor beta chains listed below, sequenced in a study of cytomegalovirus exposure and HLA in healthy donors. The PCR used 60 Vbeta and 13 Jbeta primers. The method was immunoSEQ multiplex PCR; TCRdb's version includes in-frame clones alone and lacks a portion of them. Among about 150,000 clones listed, 75% to 85% were seen once. The specimen sequenced was PBMCs. The receptors were gathered from a woman aged 40-49 years in good health and CMV-seropositive.

This chain links TRBV19 with TRBJ1-5; 7 bases are a match to TRBD1. The ends lost 3 bases at V and 0 bases at J; junction bases unmatched: 11. The CDR3 is 18 amino acids. Germline V gives CDR1 LNHDA, CDR2 SQIVND (reference sequence). The CDR3 spells CASSMPPGTAYSNQPQHF. CDR3 bases: TGTGCCAGTAGTATGCCCCCCGGGACAGCTTATAGCAATCAGCCCCAGCATTTT.

The V call is TRBV29-1, the J call TRBJ2-1, with 9 bases matching TRBD2. This CDR3 region has 16 residues. V lost 0 bases and J lost 4; bases outside the gene matches: 7. Germline loops: CDR1 SQVTM, CDR2 ANQGSEA. CDR3 residues: CSVEDPPSGAYNEQFF. CDR3 bases: TGCAGCGTTGAAGATCCGCCTAGCGGGGCATACAATGAGCAGTTCTTC.

V gene TRBV27 combines with J gene TRBJ1-1; TRBD1 aligns across 7 bases. From germline, CDR1 is MNHEY and CDR2 SMNVEV (reference sequence). CDR3 length: 14 amino acids. The trim removed 3 bases at V and 4 bases at J, leaving 5 bases unmatched. In DNA form, the CDR3 reads TGTGCCAGCAGTTTTTGGGACAGTCGCACTGAAGCTTTCTTT. The encoded protein is CASSFWDSRTEAFF.

The gene calls are TRBV7-2 and TRBJ1-5, with D perhaps matching TRBD1 (6 bases). CDR3 length: 14 amino acids. V was shortened by 2 bases and J by 3 bases, with 8 bases between the two germline ends. Germline V gene lookup returns CDR1 SGHTA and CDR2 FQGNSA. The CDR3 DNA is TGTGCCAGCAGCTTAACAGGGCCCAATCAGCCCCAGCATTTT. This encodes CASSLTGPNQPQHF.

This chain's CDR3 is CASSLATVLDTQYF. Here the CDR3 DNA reads TGCGCCAGCAGCTTGGCCACAGTCCTGGATACGCAGTATTTT. The gene calls are TRBV5-1 and TRBJ2-3; no firm D call. Trimming stripped 0 bases from V and 6 bases from J, with 11 bases between. Looked up from germline, CDR1 is SGHRS and CDR2 is YFSETQ. The CDR3 is made up of 14 amino acids.

The chain uses TRBV14 and TRBJ2-7, with D perhaps TRBD1 (5 bases). The germline V and J ends were trimmed by 3 bases and 5 bases, with 17 bases remaining between them. From germline, CDR1 is SGHDN and CDR2 FVKESK. CDR3 length equals 15 residues. For the CDR3, the DNA is TGTGCCAGCAGCCAGGCCTGGACACCTGTCCACGAGCAGTACTTC. Translation gives CASSQAWTPVHEQYF.

This chain joins TRBV7-6 and TRBJ2-2; 9 nucleotides agree with TRBD1. The germline CDR1 and CDR2 sequences are SGHVS and FNYEAQ. V was pared by 5 bases and J by 1 base, with 17 bases of the junction left unmatched. The CDR3 totals 20 residues. CDR3 sequence reads: CASSPDVGTGIWRNTGELFF. The CDR3 region has the DNA TGTGCCAGCAGCCCGGACGTAGGGACAGGGATTTGGCGGAACACCGGGGAGCTGTTTTTT.

The chain carries TRBV9 and TRBJ2-2; 8 nucleotides align to TRBD1. V lost 3 bases and J lost 2; bases outside the gene matches: 6. Germline CDR1 reads SGDLS; CDR2 reads YYNGEE. This CDR3 is 16 amino acids long. Written as DNA, the CDR3 is TGTGCCAGCAGCGGGACGGGACAGGTCAACACCGGGGAGCTGTTTTTT. Protein: CASSGTGQVNTGELFF.

The chain is built from TRBV2 and TRBJ2-1; a weak D match, TRBD1 (5 bases). The germline V and J ends were trimmed by 0 bases and 7 bases, with 19 bases remaining between them. Germline V CDR1 and CDR2: SNHLY, FYNNEI. The CDR3 has 17 amino acids. This CDR3 reads CASSEALQETVLNEQFF. As DNA, the CDR3 is TGTGCCAGCAGTGAAGCGCTACAAGAGACAGTCTTAAATGAGCAGTTCTTC.

The table lists this clone with a count of one. This chain uses TRBV5-5 with TRBJ2-7; tentatively, D is TRBD1 (6 bases). Germline assignment: CDR1 SGHKS and CDR2 YYEKEE (reference sequence). The CDR3 consists of 13 residues. The V end was cut by 2 bases, the J end by 4 bases, with 10 bases between. The CDR3 protein is CASSFWGLYEQYF. As DNA, the CDR3 is TGTGCCAGCAGCTTTTGGGGGCTATACGAGCAGTACTTC.

V and J are TRBV2 and TRBJ1-2; D ambiguous. Trimming took 5 bases from V and 9 from J, leaving 16 bases between them. Germline V gene lookup returns CDR1 SNHLY and CDR2 FYNNEI. The CDR3 consists of 13 residues. The chain's CDR3 is CASSTDNLSRYTF. CDR3 in DNA: TGTGCCAGCAGTACAGATAATCTATCTCGCTACACCTTC. Full variable domain (missing parts from reference TRBV2 and TRBJ1-2): EPEVTQTPSHQVTQMGQEVILRCVPISNHLYFYWYRQILGQKVEFLVSFYNNEISEKSEIFDDQFSVERPDGSNFTLKIRSTKLEDSAMYFCASSTDNLSRYTFGSGTRLTVV.

J is TRBJ2-3 and V is TRBV5-1; 9 bases map to TRBD2. The germline V gene has CDR1 SGHRS and CDR2 YFSETQ. V dropped 0 bases and J dropped 6; count of bases not matched to a gene: 20. The CDR3 sequence is 20 residues long. The CDR3 is CASSLAGGREGLYRSDTQYF. As DNA, the CDR3 is TGCGCCAGCAGCTTGGCGGGTGGGCGGGAGGGCCTGTACCGTTCGGATACGCAGTATTTT.

The V call is TRBV7-7, the J call TRBJ2-5, with 9 bases lining up with TRBD2. The germline V gene has CDR1 SSHAT and CDR2 FNYEAQ (reference sequence). The CDR3 consists of 17 residues. Trimming cost V 0 bases and J 7 bases; bases outside gene matches: 12. The CDR3 DNA reads as TGTGCCAGCAGCTTAGCTAGACCGGGACTAGCAACGGGGACCCAGTACTTC. This encodes CASSLARPGLATGTQYF.

This rearrangement joins TRBV18 to TRBJ1-4; 8 bases agree with TRBD1. V lost 5 bases and J lost 5; bases outside the gene matches: 7. CDR1 and CDR2 (germline): KGHSH, LQKENI. The CDR3 contains 15 residues. The CDR3 loop reads CASSGDRSVNEKLFF. The DNA for the CDR3 is TGTGCCAGCTCAGGGGACAGGTCCGTGAATGAAAAACTGTTTTTT.

The V call is TRBV7-2, the J call TRBJ1-5; maybe TRBD1 (5 bases). Trimming shortened V by 1 base and J by 0 bases, and 7 bases separated the two germline ends. The CDR3 contains 15 residues. The germline CDR1 and CDR2 sequences are SGHTA and FQGNSA. The CDR3 sequence is CASSLGQNSNQPQHF. CDR3 bases: TGTGCCAGCAGCTTAGGACAGAATAGCAATCAGCCCCAGCATTTT.

J is TRBJ2-7 and V is TRBV7-3, with a possible D match to TRBD2 (6 bases). The germline CDR1 and CDR2 sequences are SGHTA and FQGTGA. This CDR3 region has 15 residues. Trimming took off 0 bases at V and 6 bases at J, with 15 bases between the two ends. CDR3 bases: TGTGCCAGCAGCTTAACGGCGGGACCTTTGTTCGAGCAGTACTTC. It specifies CASSLTAGPLFEQYF.

About this clone: The identical CDR3 is also encoded by other nucleotide sequences in the sample. The chain recombines TRBV7-3 with TRBJ1-1, with D uncertain. The CDR3 sequence is 13 residues long. V was clipped by 0 bases and J by 4 bases, with 6 bases between them. Germline V lookup: CDR1 SGHTA, CDR2 FQGTGA. As DNA, the CDR3 is TGTGCCAGCAGCTTAACACCGGGCACTGAAGCTTTCTTT. It codes for CASSLTPGTEAFF.

The rearrangement uses TRBV7-3 and TRBJ2-7; 9 nucleotides line up with TRBD1. The CDR3 runs to 18 residues. The J segment lost 3 bases and the V segment lost 1 base, leaving 13 bases of the junction unmatched. The germline CDR1 and CDR2 sequences are SGHTA and FQGTGA. This CDR3 is CASSLKGTGLPLRYEQYF. CDR3 bases: TGTGCCAGCAGCTTAAAGGGGACAGGGCTCCCTCTACGCTACGAGCAGTACTTC.

The CDR3 loop is CASSPEGQGDSQPQHF. CDR3 sequence (DNA): TGTGCCAGCTCACCAGAGGGACAGGGGGATTCTCAGCCCCAGCATTTT. This chain connects TRBV18 to TRBJ1-5; 11 nucleotides match TRBD1. The germline CDR1 and CDR2 sequences are KGHSH and LQKENI. The CDR3 has 16 amino acids. V gave up 2 bases and J gave up 6 bases; unmatched junction bases: 6.

The chain is built from TRBV5-1 and TRBJ1-2, with D unclear. The germline V gene has CDR1 SGHRS and CDR2 YFSETQ. Trimming stripped 2 bases from V and 3 bases from J, with 8 bases between. This CDR3 is built from 13 residues. CDR3 loop: CASSLQPDYGYTF. The CDR3 nucleotides read TGCGCCAGCAGCTTACAGCCGGACTATGGCTACACCTTC.

The chain links TRBV30 to TRBJ2-7, with D uncertain. The CDR3 totals 11 residues. Germline V CDR1 and CDR2: GTSNPN, SVGIG (reference sequence). CDR3 region: CSGQTTYEQYF. The DNA of the CDR3 is TGTTCTGGGCAGACCACCTACGAGCAGTACTTC.

The rearrangement links TRBV7-9 to TRBJ2-2; the match to TRBD2 covers 7 bases. This CDR3 spans 15 amino acids. V lost 5 bases, J lost 7 bases, and 10 bases stayed unmatched. CDR1 and CDR2 (germline): SEHNR, FQNEAQ (reference sequence). CDR3 in amino acids: CASSPGGGSGGELFF. The CDR3 bases are TGTGCCAGCAGCCCTGGGGGGGGTTCTGGCGGGGAGCTGTTTTTT.

The chain links TRBV27 to TRBJ2-7, with TRBD2 matching over 11 bases. The CDR3 length is 16 residues. Germline assignment: CDR1 MNHEY and CDR2 SMNVEV (reference sequence). With V trimmed by 5 bases and J by 4 bases, 10 bases remained unmatched. The CDR3 region has the DNA TGTGCCAGCAGTCCGCGGACTAGCGGGCCCCCTTACGAGCAGTACTTC. Its translation: CASSPRTSGPPYEQYF.

V gene TRBV6-1 combines with J gene TRBJ2-5, with no clear D. The CDR3 contains 15 residues. Trimming stripped 0 bases from V and 12 bases from J, with 20 bases between. Germline CDR1 reads MNHNS; CDR2 reads SASEGT. The CDR3 DNA is TGTGCCAGCAGTGAAGCGAATAGCCGCTCCGGAAGCGAGTACTTC. As protein: CASSEANSRSGSEYF.

V is TRBV7-3 and J is TRBJ2-2; TRBD2 agrees at 12 bases. The germline V gene encodes CDR1 SGHTA and CDR2 FQGTGA. The CDR3 is 17 residues long. J was trimmed by 3 bases and V by 4 bases; bases with no gene match: 6. CDR3 region: CASSYTGTSGYTGELFF. Here the CDR3 DNA reads TGTGCCAGCAGCTACACCGGGACTAGCGGGTACACCGGGGAGCTGTTTTTT. Looking up the rest from reference TRBV7-3 and TRBJ2-2 gives the full variable domain: GAGVSQTPSNKVTEKGKYVELRCDPISGHTALYWYRQSLGQGPEFLIYFQGTGAADDSGLPNDRFFAVRPEGSVSTLKIQRTERGDSAVYLCASSYTGTSGYTGELFFGEGSRLTVL.

The chain combines TRBV5-1 with TRBJ2-5, with D possibly TRBD2 on 6 matching bases. V was cut by 6 bases and J by 5 bases, with 17 bases left in between. This CDR3 is 14 amino acids long. Germline V lookup: CDR1 SGHRS, CDR2 YFSETQ. This CDR3 reads CASTKPEGRETQYF. The CDR3 bases are TGCGCCAGCACGAAACCGGAGGGCCGGGAGACCCAGTACTTC. Filled out from reference TRBV5-1 and TRBJ2-5, the complete variable domain reads KAGVTQTPRYLIKTRGQQVTLSCSPISGHRSVSWYQQTPGQGLQFLFEYFSETQRNKGNFPGRFSGRQFSNSRSEMNVSTLELGDSALYLCASTKPEGRETQYFGPGTRLLVL.